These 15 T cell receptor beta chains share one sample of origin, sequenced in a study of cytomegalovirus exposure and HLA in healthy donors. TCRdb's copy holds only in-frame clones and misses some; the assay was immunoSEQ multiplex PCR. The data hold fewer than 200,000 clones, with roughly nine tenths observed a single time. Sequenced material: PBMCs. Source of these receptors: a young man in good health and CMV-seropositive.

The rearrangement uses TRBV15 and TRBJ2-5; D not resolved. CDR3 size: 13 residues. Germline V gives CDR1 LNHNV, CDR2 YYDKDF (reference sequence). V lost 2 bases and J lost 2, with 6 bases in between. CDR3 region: CATSRSSQETQYF. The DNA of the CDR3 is TGTGCCACCAGCAGAAGCTCACAAGAGACCCAGTACTTC. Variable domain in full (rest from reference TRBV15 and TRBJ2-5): DAMVIQNPRYQVTQFGKPVTLSCSQTLNHNVMYWYQQKSSQAPKLLFHYYDKDFNNEADTPDNFQSRRPNTSFCFLDIRSPGLGDTAMYLCATSRSSQETQYFGPGTRLLVL.

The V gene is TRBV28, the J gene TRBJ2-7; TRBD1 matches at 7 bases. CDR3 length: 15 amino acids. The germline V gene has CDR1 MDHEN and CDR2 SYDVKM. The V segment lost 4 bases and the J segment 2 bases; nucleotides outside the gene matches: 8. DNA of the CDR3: TGTGCCAGCAGTTCGGGACAGTTCCGCACCTACGAGCAGTACTTC. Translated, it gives CASSSGQFRTYEQYF.

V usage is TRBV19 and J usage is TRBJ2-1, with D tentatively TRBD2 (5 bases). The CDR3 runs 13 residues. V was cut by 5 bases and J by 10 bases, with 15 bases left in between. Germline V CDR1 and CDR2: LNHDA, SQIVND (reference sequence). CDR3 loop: CASSVIGSREQFF. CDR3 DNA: TGTGCCAGTAGTGTCATAGGGAGTCGCGAGCAGTTCTTC.

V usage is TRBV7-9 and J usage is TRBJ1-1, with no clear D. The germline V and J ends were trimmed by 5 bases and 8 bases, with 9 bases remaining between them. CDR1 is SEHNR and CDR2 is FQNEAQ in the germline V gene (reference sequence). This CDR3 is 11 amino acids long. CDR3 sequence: CASSPAGEAFF. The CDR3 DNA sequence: TGTGCCAGCAGCCCCGCGGGGGAAGCTTTCTTT.

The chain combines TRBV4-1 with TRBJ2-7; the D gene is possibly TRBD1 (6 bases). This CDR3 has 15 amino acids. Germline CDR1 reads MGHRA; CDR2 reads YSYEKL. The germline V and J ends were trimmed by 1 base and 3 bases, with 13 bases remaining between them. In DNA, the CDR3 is TGCGCCAGCAGCCAAGGTGGGGCAGGGGACTACGAGCAGTACTTC. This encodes CASSQGGAGDYEQYF.

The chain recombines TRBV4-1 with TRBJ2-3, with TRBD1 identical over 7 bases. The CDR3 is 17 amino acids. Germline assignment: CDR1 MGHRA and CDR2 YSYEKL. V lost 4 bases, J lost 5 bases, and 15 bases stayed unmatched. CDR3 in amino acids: CASSPPRSTGVGDTQYF. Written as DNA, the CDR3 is TGCGCCAGCAGCCCACCTCGATCAACAGGGGTTGGAGATACGCAGTATTTT.

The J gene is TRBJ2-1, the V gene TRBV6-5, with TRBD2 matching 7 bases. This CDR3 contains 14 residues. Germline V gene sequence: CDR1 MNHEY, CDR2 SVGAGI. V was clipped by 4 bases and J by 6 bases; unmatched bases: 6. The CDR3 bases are TGTGCCAGCAGTTCCTCGGGGAGGGGCAATGAGCAGTTCTTC. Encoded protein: CASSSSGRGNEQFF.

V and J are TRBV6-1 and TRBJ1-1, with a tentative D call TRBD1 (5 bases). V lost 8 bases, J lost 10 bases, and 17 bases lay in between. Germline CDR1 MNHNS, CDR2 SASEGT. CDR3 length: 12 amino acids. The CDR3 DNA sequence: TGTGCCAGCTACCGGGCGGGGCAGATAGCTTTCTTT. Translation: CASYRAGQIAFF.

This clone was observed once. In DNA, the CDR3 is TGCGCCAGCAGCACAGGACAGGGGCAGCCCCAGCATTTT. Residues: CASSTGQGQPQHF. The chain employs TRBV5-1 and TRBJ1-5, with 9 bases identical to TRBD1. Germline CDR1 and CDR2: SGHRS and YFSETQ. With V trimmed by 4 bases and J by 7 bases, 3 bases remained unmatched. The CDR3 contains 13 residues.

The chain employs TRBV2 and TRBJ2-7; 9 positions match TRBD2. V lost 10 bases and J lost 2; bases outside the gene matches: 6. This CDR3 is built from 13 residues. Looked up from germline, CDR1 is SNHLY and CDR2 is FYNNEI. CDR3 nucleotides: TGTGCCACTAGGGGACTAGCCCCCTACGAGCAGTACTTC. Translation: CATRGLAPYEQYF.

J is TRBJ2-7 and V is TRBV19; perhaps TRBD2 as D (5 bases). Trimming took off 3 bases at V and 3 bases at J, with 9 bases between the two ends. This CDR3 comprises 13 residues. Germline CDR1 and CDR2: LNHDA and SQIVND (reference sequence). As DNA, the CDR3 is TGTGCCAGTAGTATGAATAGCGACTACGAGCAGTACTTC. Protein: CASSMNSDYEQYF.

The DNA of the CDR3 is TGTGCCAGCAGTTTGACAGGGCGGTACGAGCAGTACTTC. Translating gives CASSLTGRYEQYF. The chain combines TRBV28 with TRBJ2-7, with 7 bases aligning to TRBD1. Germline V gene lookup returns CDR1 MDHEN and CDR2 SYDVKM. There are 13 residues in the CDR3. V was clipped by 3 bases and J by 4 bases; unmatched bases: 3.

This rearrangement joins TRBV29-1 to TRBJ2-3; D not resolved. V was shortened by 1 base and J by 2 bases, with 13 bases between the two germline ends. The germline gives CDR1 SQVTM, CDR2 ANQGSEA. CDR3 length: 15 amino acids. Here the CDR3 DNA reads TGCAGCGTTGAAGGAGAACAGTCAACCACAGATACGCAGTATTTT. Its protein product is CSVEGEQSTTDTQYF.

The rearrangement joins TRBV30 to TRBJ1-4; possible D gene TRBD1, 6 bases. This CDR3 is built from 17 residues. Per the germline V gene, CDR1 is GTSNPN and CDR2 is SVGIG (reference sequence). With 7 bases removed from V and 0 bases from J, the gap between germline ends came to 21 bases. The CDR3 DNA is TGTGCCTTCAGGTATCGGGACACGAGTACAACTAATGAAAAACTGTTTTTT. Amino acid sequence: CAFRYRDTSTTNEKLFF.

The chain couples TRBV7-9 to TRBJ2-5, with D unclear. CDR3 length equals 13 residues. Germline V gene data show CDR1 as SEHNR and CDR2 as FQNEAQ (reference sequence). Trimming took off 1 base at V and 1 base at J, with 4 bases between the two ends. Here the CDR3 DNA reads TGTGCCAGCAGCTTAGGCGGCCAAGAGACCCAGTACTTC. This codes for CASSLGGQETQYF.